This T cell receptor (beta chain) comes out of a study of T cell repertoires in cytomegalovirus infection. About the research overall: Matching HLA type, along with CMV infection, was indicated by public TCR beta signatures. Study-wide points: HLA-C-restricted CMV-specific TCR beta clonotypes prevailed in the ex vivo response. The cumulative frequency of public TCR beta families distinguished individuals who carried CMV together with the relevant HLA.

On this clonotype itself: The antigen is unknown.

One entry per CDR3 protein, called by TCRdb with MiXCR from the reads. Among approximately 320,000 distinct CDR3 sequences listed, 8% to 9.5% were seen once. The CDR3 is made up of 15 amino acids. Trimming removed 6 bases from V and 6 bases from J; junction bases left unmatched: 12. CDR1 and CDR2 (germline): SGHTA, FQGNSA. The sequenced material came from PBMCs. The chain combines TRBV7-2 with TRBJ2-7, with TRBD2 matching 9 bases. The origin of this receptor is a human donor in good health (CMV status not recorded). Some clones in this sample may be carry-over from other donors' samples. The CDR3 DNA follows: TGTGCCAGCAGACAACGGGGGGGCGGGGGGGGCGAGCAGTACTTC. It is translated as CASRQRGGGGGEQYF.